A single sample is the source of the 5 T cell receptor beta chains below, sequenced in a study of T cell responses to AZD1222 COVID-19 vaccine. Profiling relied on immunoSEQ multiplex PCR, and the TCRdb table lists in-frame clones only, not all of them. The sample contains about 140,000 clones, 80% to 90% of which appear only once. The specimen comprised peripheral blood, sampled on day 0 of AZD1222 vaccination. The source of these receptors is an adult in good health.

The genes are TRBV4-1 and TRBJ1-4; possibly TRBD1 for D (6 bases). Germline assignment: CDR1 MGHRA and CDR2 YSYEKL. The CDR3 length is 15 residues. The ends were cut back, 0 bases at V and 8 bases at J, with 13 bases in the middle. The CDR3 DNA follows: TGCGCCAGCAGCCAAGATGGGGGGGCCTGGGAAAAACTGTTTTTT. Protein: CASSQDGGAWEKLFF.

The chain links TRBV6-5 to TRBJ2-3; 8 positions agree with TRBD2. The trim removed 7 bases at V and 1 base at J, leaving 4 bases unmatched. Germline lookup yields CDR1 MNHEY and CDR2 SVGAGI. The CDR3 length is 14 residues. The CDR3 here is CASTLSGGTDTQYF. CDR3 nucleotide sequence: TGTGCCAGCACCCTTAGCGGGGGCACAGATACGCAGTATTTT.

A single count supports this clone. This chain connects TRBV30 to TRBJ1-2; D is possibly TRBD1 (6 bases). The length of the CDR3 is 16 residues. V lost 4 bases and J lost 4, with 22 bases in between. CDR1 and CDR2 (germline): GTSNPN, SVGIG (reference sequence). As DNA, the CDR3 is TGTGCCTGGACCCGAAACGGGGGGGCTCTTAGCTATGGCTACACCTTC. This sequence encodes CAWTRNGGALSYGYTF.

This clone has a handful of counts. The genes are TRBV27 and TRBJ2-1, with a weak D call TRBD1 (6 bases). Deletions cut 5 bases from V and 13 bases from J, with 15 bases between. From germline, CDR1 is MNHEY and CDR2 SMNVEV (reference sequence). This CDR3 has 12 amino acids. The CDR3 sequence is CASSPQGQTQFF. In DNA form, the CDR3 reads TGTGCCAGCAGTCCGCAAGGACAGACCCAGTTCTTC.

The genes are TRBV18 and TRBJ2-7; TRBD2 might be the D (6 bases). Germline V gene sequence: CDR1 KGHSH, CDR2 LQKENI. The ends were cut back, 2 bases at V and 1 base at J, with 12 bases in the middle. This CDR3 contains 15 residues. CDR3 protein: CASSPGTSPSYEQYF. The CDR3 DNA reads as TGTGCCAGCTCACCAGGTACTAGCCCTTCCTACGAGCAGTACTTC. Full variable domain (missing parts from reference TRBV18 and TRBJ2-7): NAGVMQNPRHLVRRRGQEARLRCSPMKGHSHVYWYRQLPEEGLKFMVYLQKENIIDESGMPKERFSAEFPKEGPSILRIQQVVRGDSAAYFCASSPGTSPSYEQYFGPGTRLTVT.